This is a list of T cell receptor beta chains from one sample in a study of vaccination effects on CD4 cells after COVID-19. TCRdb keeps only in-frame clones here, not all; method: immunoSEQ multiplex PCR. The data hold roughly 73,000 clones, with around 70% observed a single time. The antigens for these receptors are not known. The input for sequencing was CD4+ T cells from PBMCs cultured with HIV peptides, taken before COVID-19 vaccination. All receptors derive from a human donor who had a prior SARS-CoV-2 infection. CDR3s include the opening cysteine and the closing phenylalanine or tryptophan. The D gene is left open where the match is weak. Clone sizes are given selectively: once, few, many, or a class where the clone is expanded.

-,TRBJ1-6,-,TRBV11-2,CASSSGGWNSPLHF,TGTGCCAGCAGCTCGGGTGGTTGGAATTCACCCCTCCACTTT
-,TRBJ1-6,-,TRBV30,CALGSSYNSPLHF,TGTGCCCTGGGGAGCTCCTATAATTCACCCCTCCACTTT
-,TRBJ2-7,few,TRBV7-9,CASSRLSYEQYF,TGTGCCAGCAGCAGATTGTCCTACGAGCAGTACTTC
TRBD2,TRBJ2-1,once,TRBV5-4,CASSGTSGYNEQFF,TGTGCCAGCAGCGGGACTAGCGGCTACAATGAGCAGTTCTTC
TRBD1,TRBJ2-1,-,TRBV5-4,CASSLKQGAYNEQFF,TGTGCCAGCAGCTTGAAACAGGGGGCCTACAATGAGCAGTTCTTC
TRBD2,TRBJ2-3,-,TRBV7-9,CASSLGGLAGADTQYF,TGTGCCAGCAGCTTAGGGGGACTAGCGGGGGCTGATACGCAGTATTTT
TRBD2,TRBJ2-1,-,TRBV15,CATSSTTSGRSRYEQFF,TGTGCCACCAGCAGCACGACTAGCGGGAGGTCAAGGTATGAGCAGTTCTTC
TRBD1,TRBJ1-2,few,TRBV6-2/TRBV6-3,CASSYSQGTYGYTF,TGTGCCAGCAGTTACTCACAGGGGACCTATGGCTACACCTTC
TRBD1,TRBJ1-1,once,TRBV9,CAYRLGGWTEAFF,TGTGCCTACCGATTAGGGGGCTGGACTGAAGCTTTCTTT
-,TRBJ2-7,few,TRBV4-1,CASSQDWGRGDEQYF,TGCGCCAGCAGCCAAGATTGGGGCAGGGGAGACGAGCAGTACTTC
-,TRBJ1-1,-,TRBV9,CASSVGGRDTEAFF,TGTGCCAGCAGCGTCGGGGGGCGGGACACTGAAGCTTTCTTT
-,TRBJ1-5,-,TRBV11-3,CASSASVTQPQHF,TGTGCCAGCAGCGCGAGCGTAACCCAGCCCCAGCATTTT
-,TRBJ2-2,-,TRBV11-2,CASSWGRGMVGELFF,TGTGCCAGCAGCTGGGGCAGGGGTATGGTCGGGGAGCTGTTTTTT
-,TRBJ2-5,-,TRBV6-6,CASSTRYQETQYF,TGTGCCAGCAGTACCCGGTACCAAGAGACCCAGTACTTC
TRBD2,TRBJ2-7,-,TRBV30,CAWSEALAGEYEQYF,TGTGCCTGGAGTGAGGCGCTAGCGGGAGAATACGAGCAGTACTTC
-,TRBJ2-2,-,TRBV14,CASRKDTIYTGELFF,TGTGCCAGCAGAAAAGACACAATATACACCGGGGAGCTGTTTTTT
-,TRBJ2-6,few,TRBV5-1,CASSLAATGANVLTF,TGCGCCAGCAGCTTGGCTGCTACTGGGGCCAACGTCCTGACTTTC
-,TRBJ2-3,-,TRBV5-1,CASSSQGGDTQYF,TGCGCCAGCAGCTCCCAGGGGGGAGATACGCAGTATTTT
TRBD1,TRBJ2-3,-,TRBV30,CACLADRGSTDTQYF,TGTGCCTGCCTCGCCGACAGGGGGAGCACAGATACGCAGTATTTT
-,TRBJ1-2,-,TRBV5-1,CASSADRANYGYTF,TGCGCCAGCAGCGCCGACAGAGCTAACTATGGCTACACCTTC